The 26 T cell receptor beta chains presented below share a single source sample, sequenced in a study of beta chain features in type 1 diabetes. cDNA synthesis used the whole RNA isolate, giving expressed TCRB sequences. The assay was immunoSEQ multiplex PCR, and TCRdb's table has in-frame clones only and misses some. The table has about 150,000 clones, approximately 8.1% seen once. The specimen was central memory CD4+ T cells from blood. These TCRs come from a man younger than 30 in good health.

This clone was picked up a small number of times. V and J are TRBV28 and TRBJ1-3, with D maybe TRBD1 (6 bases). The germline CDR1 and CDR2 sequences are MDHEN and SYDVKM. The CDR3 runs to 13 residues. Between the trimmed V and J ends, which lost 6 bases and 4 bases, there was a span of 10 bases. The CDR3 here is CASRFTGGNTIYF. CDR3 DNA: TGTGCCAGCAGATTCACAGGGGGAAACACCATATATTTT.

The V gene is TRBV10-3, the J gene TRBJ1-2; TRBD1 matches at 9 bases. The CDR3 contains 13 residues. Germline trimming cut 2 bases from V and 9 bases from J; bases unmatched to any gene: 4. The germline gives CDR1 ENHRY, CDR2 SYGVKD. CDR3 residues: CAISELTGGSYTF. The CDR3 nucleotides read TGTGCCATCAGTGAGCTTACAGGGGGCAGCTACACCTTC.

This clone was recorded a few times. The chain uses TRBV4-1 and TRBJ1-2; D possibly corresponds to TRBD1 (5 bases). The germline V gene has CDR1 MGHRA and CDR2 YSYEKL. The CDR3 spans 14 residues. Trimming removed 3 bases from V and 8 bases from J, with 16 bases in between. CDR3: CASSHVQGLRGYTF. The CDR3 DNA reads as TGCGCCAGCAGCCACGTCCAGGGTTTGCGGGGCTACACCTTC.

In its sample, this clone was seen many times. V usage is TRBV29-1 and J usage is TRBJ2-3; TRBD2 is a possible D gene (8 bases). Germline values: CDR1 SQVTM, CDR2 ANQGSEA. This CDR3 has 13 residues. The V end was cut by 6 bases, the J end by 5 bases, with 15 bases between. The CDR3 loop reads CSVGLGGGDTQYF. CDR3 nucleotide sequence: TGCAGCGTGGGACTAGGGGGCGGAGATACGCAGTATTTT.

The gene calls are TRBV4-2 and TRBJ2-5, with D perhaps matching TRBD2 (6 bases). The DNA end is more similar to TRBJ2-7, so the J call may be wrong. Germline CDR1 LGHNA, CDR2 YNFKEQ. The CDR3 loop spans 14 amino acids. The CDR3 bases are TGTGCCAGCAGCCCCCGGGACTCCTCCTACGAGCAGTACTTC. Translating it yields CASSPRDSSYEQYF.

This clone has only a few counts. The V and J genes are TRBV29-1 and TRBJ2-2; 7 bases map to TRBD1. The V segment lost 0 bases and the J segment 7 bases; nucleotides outside the gene matches: 8. This CDR3 has 15 residues. Germline V gene sequence: CDR1 SQVTM, CDR2 ANQGSEA. The CDR3 is CSVEDAQGGVGELFF. CDR3 DNA: TGCAGCGTTGAAGATGCCCAAGGGGGCGTCGGGGAGCTGTTTTTT.

The V call is TRBV7-2, the J call TRBJ2-5, with 7 bases that match TRBD2. The DNA end lines up better with TRBJ2-7; the J call may be wrong. CDR3 length: 15 residues. Germline assignment: CDR1 SGHTA and CDR2 FQGNSA. The chain's CDR3 is CASSLERREFDEQYF. The CDR3 DNA follows: TGTGCCAGCAGCTTAGAAAGGCGGGAGTTTGACGAGCAGTACTTC.

In this sample, this clone turned up a few times. The V call is TRBV7-9, the J call TRBJ1-1, with D maybe TRBD1 (6 bases). CDR1 SEHNR and CDR2 FQNEAQ come from the germline V gene (reference sequence). This CDR3 is 15 amino acids long. V was pared by 6 bases and J by 0 bases, with 14 bases between. The CDR3 protein is CASRRTEVMNTEAFF. DNA of the CDR3: TGTGCCAGCAGACGGACAGAAGTCATGAACACTGAAGCTTTCTTT.

The V and J genes are TRBV20-1 and TRBJ2-1; 7 bases are a match to TRBD2. CDR1 DFQATT and CDR2 SNEGSKA come from the germline V gene (reference sequence). The CDR3 extends over 11 amino acids. Trimming took 3 bases from V and 15 from J; bases not matched to a gene: 8. The CDR3 reads CSASKREGTFF. The CDR3 DNA sequence: TGCAGTGCTAGTAAGAGGGAGGGGACGTTCTTC.

In its sample, this clone was seen a few times. This sequence joins TRBV6-6 and TRBJ2-1; D is ambiguous. CDR1 is MNHNY, CDR2 SVGAGI, per germline (reference sequence). The V end was cut by 1 base, the J end by 9 bases, with 4 bases between. CDR3 length equals 11 residues. The CDR3 loop is CASSYFGEQFF. CDR3 sequence (DNA): TGTGCCAGCAGTTACTTCGGTGAGCAGTTCTTC.

This clone turned up a few times. This chain's CDR3 is CASSQDFPYTGELFF. As DNA, the CDR3 is TGCGCCAGCAGCCAAGATTTTCCCTACACCGGGGAGCTGTTTTTT. The rearrangement links TRBV4-3 to TRBJ2-2; unclear D gene. Germline CDR1 is LGHNA and CDR2 is YSLEER. The length of the CDR3 is 15 residues. V dropped 0 bases and J dropped 3 bases, with 8 bases sitting between them.

V and J are TRBV5-1 and TRBJ1-1; TRBD1 aligns across 7 bases. This CDR3 is 15 amino acids long. The germline gives CDR1 SGHRS, CDR2 YFSETQ. With V trimmed by 0 bases and J by 0 bases, 2 bases remained unmatched. The chain's CDR3 is CASSLATGMNTEAFF. CDR3 in DNA: TGCGCCAGCAGCTTGGCGACAGGGATGAACACTGAAGCTTTCTTT.

The chain has TRBV7-9 and TRBJ1-1, with a possible D match to TRBD1 (5 bases). From germline, CDR1 is SEHNR and CDR2 FQNEAQ (reference sequence). V shed 5 bases and J shed 5 bases, with 15 bases lying between them. The CDR3 is made up of 14 amino acids. The CDR3 DNA follows: TGTGCCAGCAGCAAAGCAGGGCGAGGAACTGAAGCTTTCTTT. Translation gives CASSKAGRGTEAFF.

The sample holds a few counts of this clone. V gene TRBV7-2 combines with J gene TRBJ2-7, with TRBD1 identical over 10 bases. The ends lost 1 base at V and 4 bases at J; junction bases unmatched: 4. This CDR3 comprises 15 residues. CDR1 is SGHTA, CDR2 FQGNSA, per germline. The CDR3 spells CASSLVDRGVYEQYF. In DNA, the CDR3 is TGTGCCAGCAGCTTAGTGGACAGGGGGGTATACGAGCAGTACTTC.

The rearrangement uses TRBV5-1 and TRBJ1-4; a weak D match, TRBD1 (6 bases). V was clipped by 4 bases and J by 10 bases, with 20 bases between them. The CDR3 spans 15 residues. From germline, CDR1 is SGHRS and CDR2 YFSETQ. The CDR3 coding sequence is TGCGCCAGCAGCCCGGGACAAGGAAGGCTTGGAAAACTGTTTTTT. This encodes CASSPGQGRLGKLFF.

This clone was seen only a few times. The chain couples TRBV28 to TRBJ2-7, with TRBD1 as a possible D gene (5 bases). Germline CDR1 and CDR2: MDHEN and SYDVKM. The length of the CDR3 is 14 residues. The V and J ends lost 2 bases and 3 bases respectively, with 11 bases between them. CDR3 coding DNA: TGTGCCAGCAGTTTAAGACAGCCGTTCTACGAGCAGTACTTC. It specifies CASSLRQPFYEQYF.

This clone has only a few counts. This chain connects TRBV7-2 to TRBJ2-5; D may be TRBD1 (5 bases). This CDR3 region has 15 residues. V lost 2 bases to trimming and J lost 1 base, with 11 bases between them. The V gene's germline CDR1 is SGHTA and CDR2 FQGNSA. The CDR3 nucleotides are TGTGCCAGCAGCTTACGGGCAGGGTTCCAAGAGACCCAGTACTTC. Protein sequence: CASSLRAGFQETQYF.

In this sample, this clone turned up a few times. The chain links TRBV7-9 to TRBJ2-1; D gene uncertain. Trimming stripped 1 base from V and 8 bases from J, with 12 bases between. Per germline, CDR1 SEHNR and CDR2 FQNEAQ (reference sequence). The CDR3 totals 14 residues. The CDR3 loop reads CASSLVPNLDEQFF. In DNA, the CDR3 is TGTGCCAGCAGCTTAGTTCCGAATCTAGATGAGCAGTTCTTC.

The rearrangement joins TRBV7-3 to TRBJ2-3, with a possible D match to TRBD2 (5 bases). With 2 bases removed from V and 4 bases from J, the gap between germline ends came to 13 bases. Germline V lookup: CDR1 SGHTA, CDR2 FQGTGA. The CDR3 spans 15 residues. Here the CDR3 DNA reads TGTGCCAGCAGCTTATATGGAGGTAGCCCAGATACGCAGTATTTT. Translated, it gives CASSLYGGSPDTQYF. Looking up the rest from reference TRBV7-3 and TRBJ2-3 gives the full variable domain: GAGVSQTPSNKVTEKGKYVELRCDPISGHTALYWYRQSLGQGPEFLIYFQGTGAADDSGLPNDRFFAVRPEGSVSTLKIQRTERGDSAVYLCASSLYGGSPDTQYFGPGTRLTVL.

The J gene is TRBJ2-2, the V gene TRBV4-1; D is unresolved. The CDR3 runs to 15 residues. Trimming took 0 bases from V and 5 from J, leaving 10 bases between them. Germline V gene lookup returns CDR1 MGHRA and CDR2 YSYEKL. The CDR3 region is CASSQEFRSTGELFF. The CDR3 DNA reads as TGCGCCAGCAGCCAAGAGTTTCGGTCGACCGGGGAGCTGTTTTTT.

The gene calls are TRBV14 and TRBJ2-2; 11 bases agree with TRBD1. From germline, CDR1 is SGHDN and CDR2 FVKESK. This CDR3 region has 18 residues. V shed 2 bases and J 6 bases; nucleotides not matched to a gene: 11. This chain's CDR3 is CASSQILRTGGKAGELFF. The CDR3 region has the DNA TGTGCCAGCAGCCAAATTCTCCGGACAGGGGGCAAGGCCGGGGAGCTGTTTTTT. Supplemented by reference TRBV14 and TRBJ2-2, the full variable domain reads EAGVTQFPSHSVIEKGQTVTLRCDPISGHDNLYWYRRVMGKEIKFLLHFVKESKQDESGMPNNRFLAERTGGTYSTLKVQPAELEDSGVYFCASSQILRTGGKAGELFFGEGSRLTVL.

Many counts were recorded for this clone. The chain recombines TRBV18 with TRBJ2-5; tentatively, D is TRBD2 (5 bases). This CDR3 is 13 amino acids long. From germline, CDR1 is KGHSH and CDR2 LQKENI. The V and J ends lost 3 bases and 5 bases respectively, with 10 bases between them. The CDR3 nucleotides read TGTGCCAGCTCACCGAGGGCGGTGGAGACCCAGTACTTC. Protein sequence: CASSPRAVETQYF.

V is TRBV30 and J is TRBJ2-5; 8 bases agree with TRBD1. Trimming at V came to 0 bases and at J to 4 bases, leaving 7 bases not matched to a gene. Germline V gene lookup returns CDR1 GTSNPN and CDR2 SVGIG (reference sequence). The CDR3 has 15 residues. CDR3 DNA sequence: TGTGCCTGGAGTGTGGGACAGGCAGGCGGAGAGACCCAGTACTTC. This codes for CAWSVGQAGGETQYF.

V gene TRBV18 combines with J gene TRBJ2-1; a weak D match, TRBD2 (6 bases). The CDR3 runs 16 residues. V was cut by 4 bases and J by 3 bases, with 16 bases left in between. The germline V gene encodes CDR1 KGHSH and CDR2 LQKENI. The CDR3 nucleotides read TGTGCCAGCTCACAGGATCTCGGGGGTAACTACAATGAGCAGTTCTTC. Translated: CASSQDLGGNYNEQFF.

This clone occurred a few times. The chain combines TRBV28 with TRBJ2-5, with D perhaps TRBD1 (6 bases). The germline V gene has CDR1 MDHEN and CDR2 SYDVKM. The CDR3 covers 13 residues. With 9 bases removed from V and 2 bases from J, the gap between germline ends came to 13 bases. The CDR3 here is CASMFRGQETQYF. In DNA form, the CDR3 reads TGTGCCAGTATGTTCAGGGGACAAGAGACCCAGTACTTC.

This clone was picked up a small number of times. The rearrangement links TRBV27 to TRBJ1-2; D unclear. CDR1 is MNHEY, CDR2 SMNVEV, per germline (reference sequence). This CDR3 region has 14 residues. The ends were cut back, 5 bases at V and 1 base at J, with 11 bases in the middle. CDR3 in amino acids: CASSPQEGNYGYTF. For the CDR3, the DNA is TGTGCCAGCAGTCCCCAGGAGGGTAACTATGGCTACACCTTC.